The T cell receptor beta chain under discussion was sequenced for a study of T cells expressing NK-cell markers (TCRdb year 2020). For context, the study as a whole: TCR beta-chain repertoires were profiled in sorted CD3+CD56+NKG2C+, CD3+CD56+NKG2C- and CD3+CD56-NKG2C+ T-cell subsets from several donors. Most of the eight sequenced donors were HCMV-seropositive and one was HCMV-seronegative. The study sequenced eight donors, all healthy volunteers chosen at random: three men and five women. Illumina HiSeq 2000/2500, MiSeq or NextSeq was used to sequence libraries as 2 x 150 bp reads. The paper's findings and limits, for the study overall: For six donors, the dominant CD3+CD56+NKG2C+ clonotypes were among the top 10 CD8+ clonotypes and accounted for about 1.0-8% of CD8+ T cells. Whether the expanded NKG2C-expressing T cell clones were specific for HCMV antigens remained unclear. Those dominant clonotypes were again the most abundant among CD3+CD56-NKG2C+ cells in a handful of donors, at roughly 25-60.1%.

As concerns this clonotype: No cognate antigen has been identified for it.

TCRdb records Illumina HiSeq 2000 as the sequencer. The TCR beta cDNA libraries were made using 5'RACE template switching, a step that added both a universal primer site and unique molecular identifiers. Priming for cDNA synthesis came from the TCR beta constant segment, and two successive PCR amplification steps followed. As for the authors' bioinformatics: MIGEC was used to demultiplex reads and group reads by UMI, and MiTCR was used to assemble and quantify clonotypes. To remove erroneous sequences, TCR cDNA sequences were retained only when supported by two or more reads. The tcR package was used for downstream repertoire analysis, and clonotypes were matched between fractions using CDR3 nucleotide sequence together with V segment. Antigen specificity was annotated against VDJdb with VDJmatch, allowing one amino acid substitution in CDR3. Reads reprocessed by TCRdb are summarized as one entry per CDR3 protein sequence, and DNA is absent. TCRdb, not the original authors, processed these V and J calls. Per the sample table, the count is about 170,000 distinct CDR3 sequences. The ten largest clones capture around 21% of the sample.

Sequences SGDLS (CDR1) and YYNGEE (CDR2) are obtained from the germline V gene. Including cysteine and phenylalanine, the CDR3 has 15 amino acids. No DNA appears here. A commercial ELISA kit detecting HCMV-specific IgG in serum was used to determine HCMV serostatus. Ficoll density gradient centrifugation was used to isolate peripheral blood mononuclear cells from blood. The clonotype was recovered from a man aged 18-70 years in good health. Sequenced input: blood T cells: a sorted CD56 or NKG2C T cell subset, CD4+ or CD8+ T cells, or bulk PBMC T cells (not recorded which). The rearrangement joined TRBV9 to TRBJ1-4. The CDR3 corresponds to CASSVSGQLNEKLFF.